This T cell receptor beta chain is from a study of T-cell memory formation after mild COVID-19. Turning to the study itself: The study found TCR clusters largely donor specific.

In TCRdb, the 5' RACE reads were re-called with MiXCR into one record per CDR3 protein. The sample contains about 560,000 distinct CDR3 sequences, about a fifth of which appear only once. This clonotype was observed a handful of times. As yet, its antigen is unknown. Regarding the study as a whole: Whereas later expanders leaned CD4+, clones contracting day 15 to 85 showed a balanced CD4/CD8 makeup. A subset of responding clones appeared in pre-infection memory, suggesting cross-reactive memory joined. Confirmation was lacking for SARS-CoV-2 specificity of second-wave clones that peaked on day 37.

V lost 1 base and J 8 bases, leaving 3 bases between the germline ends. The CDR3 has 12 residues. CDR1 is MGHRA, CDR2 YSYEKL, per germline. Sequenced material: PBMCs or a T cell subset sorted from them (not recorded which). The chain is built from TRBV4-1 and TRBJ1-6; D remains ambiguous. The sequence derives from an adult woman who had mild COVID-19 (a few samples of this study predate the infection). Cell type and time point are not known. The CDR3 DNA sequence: TGCGCCAGCAGCCAAGGGCATTCACCCCTCCACTTT. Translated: CASSQGHSPLHF.